This TCR beta chain came from a study of shared clonotypes between healthy human individuals. A word on this clone: Its specificity is unknown.

Under the authors' procedure: With immunoSEQ giving junction-only sequences and no quality scores, filtering differed. Method: immunoSEQ multiplex PCR; TCRdb's copy keeps in-frame clones and lacks some. That table is the source of V, J and clone size, and D and trimming were worked out from the DNA. This table has 2 million to 3 million clones, roughly 93% appearing once. Study conclusions and caveats: Non-shared clonotypes had lower generation probabilities than those shared by all four donors.

This clonotype was obtained from a man aged 18 to 30 in good health. Some clones in this sample may be carry-over from other donors' samples. Specimen: naive CD4+ T cells from PBMCs. This sample's subset: CD45RA+ positively selected.

This CDR3 reads CASSRPGTGAYEQYF. Written as DNA, the CDR3 is TGTGCCAGCAGCCGCCCCGGGACAGGGGCCTACGAGCAGTACTTC. The chain recombines TRBV28 with TRBJ2-7; TRBD1 agrees at 10 bases. The CDR3 totals 15 residues. The V gene end was trimmed by 6 bases and the J gene end by 2 bases; junction bases not matched to a gene: 7. Germline values: CDR1 MDHEN, CDR2 SYDVKM.